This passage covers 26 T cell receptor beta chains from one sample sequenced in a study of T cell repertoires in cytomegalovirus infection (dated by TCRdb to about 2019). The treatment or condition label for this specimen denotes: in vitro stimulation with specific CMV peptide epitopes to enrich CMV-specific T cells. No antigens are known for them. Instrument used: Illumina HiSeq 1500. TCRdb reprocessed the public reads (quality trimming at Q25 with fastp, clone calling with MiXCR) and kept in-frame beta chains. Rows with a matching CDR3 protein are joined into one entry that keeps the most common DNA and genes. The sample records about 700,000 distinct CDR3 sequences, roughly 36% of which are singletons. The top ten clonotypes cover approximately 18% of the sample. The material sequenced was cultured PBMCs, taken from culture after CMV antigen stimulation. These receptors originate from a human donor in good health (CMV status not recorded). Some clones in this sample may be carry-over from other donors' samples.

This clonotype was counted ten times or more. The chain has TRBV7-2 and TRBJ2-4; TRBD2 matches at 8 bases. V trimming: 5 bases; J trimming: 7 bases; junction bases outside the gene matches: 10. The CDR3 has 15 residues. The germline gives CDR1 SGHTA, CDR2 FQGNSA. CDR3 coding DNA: TGTGCCAGCAGCGCTCCTTGGGGCGGGGGGAACATTCAGTACTTC. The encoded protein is CASSAPWGGGNIQYF.

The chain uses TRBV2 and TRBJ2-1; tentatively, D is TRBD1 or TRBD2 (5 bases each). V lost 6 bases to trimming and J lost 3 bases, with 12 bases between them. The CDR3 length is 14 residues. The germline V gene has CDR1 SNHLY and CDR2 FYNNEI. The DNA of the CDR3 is TGTGCCAGCAGCCGGGACGGCAACTACAATGAGCAGTTCTTC. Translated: CASSRDGNYNEQFF.

This CDR3 reads CASSPHRGLWGYTF. CDR3 bases: TGTGCCAGCAGCCCACATCGGGGGTTGTGGGGCTACACCTTC. This rearrangement joins TRBV9 to TRBJ1-2; perhaps TRBD1 as D (5 bases). This CDR3 is built from 14 residues. V lost 4 bases and J 8 bases, leaving 18 bases between the germline ends. The germline CDR1 and CDR2 sequences are SGDLS and YYNGEE.

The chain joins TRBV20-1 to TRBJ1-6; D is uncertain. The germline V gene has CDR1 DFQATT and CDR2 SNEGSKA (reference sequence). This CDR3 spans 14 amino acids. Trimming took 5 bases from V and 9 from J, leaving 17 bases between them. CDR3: CSAGFARSRSPLHF. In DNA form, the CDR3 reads TGCAGTGCTGGATTCGCCAGATCGCGTTCACCCCTCCACTTT.

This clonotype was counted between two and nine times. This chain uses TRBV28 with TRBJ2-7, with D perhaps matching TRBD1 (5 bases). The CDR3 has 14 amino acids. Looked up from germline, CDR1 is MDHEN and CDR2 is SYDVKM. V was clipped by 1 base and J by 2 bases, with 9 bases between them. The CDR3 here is CASSLSPGPYEQYF. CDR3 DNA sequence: TGTGCCAGCAGTTTATCCCCAGGGCCCTACGAGCAGTACTTC.

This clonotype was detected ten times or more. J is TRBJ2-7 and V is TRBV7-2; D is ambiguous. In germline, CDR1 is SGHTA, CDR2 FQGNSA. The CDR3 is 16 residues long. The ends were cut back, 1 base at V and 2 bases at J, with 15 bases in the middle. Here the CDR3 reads CASSLGLAPLPYEQYF. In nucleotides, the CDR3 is TGTGCCAGCAGCTTAGGGTTGGCCCCACTTCCCTACGAGCAGTACTTC.

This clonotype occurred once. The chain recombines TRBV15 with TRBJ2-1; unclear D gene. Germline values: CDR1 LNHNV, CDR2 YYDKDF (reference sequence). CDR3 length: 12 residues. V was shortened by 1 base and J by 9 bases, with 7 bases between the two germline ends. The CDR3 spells CATSRVWSEQFF. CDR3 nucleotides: TGTGCCACCAGCAGAGTCTGGAGTGAGCAGTTCTTC.

CDR3 region: CASSEYSSTEAFF. The CDR3 DNA reads TGTGCCAGCAGTGAATATAGTAGCACTGAAGCTTTCTTT. The chain recombines TRBV25-1 with TRBJ1-1; D unresolved. The V gene lost 0 bases and the J gene lost 4 bases, with 6 bases spanning the gap. Germline values: CDR1 MGHDK, CDR2 SYGVNS. The CDR3 is 13 amino acids.

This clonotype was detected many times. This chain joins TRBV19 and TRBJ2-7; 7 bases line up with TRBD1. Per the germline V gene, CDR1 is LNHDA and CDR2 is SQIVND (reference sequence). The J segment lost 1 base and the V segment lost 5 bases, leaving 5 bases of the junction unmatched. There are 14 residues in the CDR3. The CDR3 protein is CASSLDRLSYEQYF. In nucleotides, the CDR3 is TGTGCCAGTAGTTTGGACAGGCTATCCTACGAGCAGTACTTC.

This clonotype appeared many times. The CDR3 DNA reads TGTGCCAGCAGCCAAGATCGGTATGGCTACACCTTC. It translates to CASSQDRYGYTF. The chain has TRBV4-2 and TRBJ1-2; the D is unclear. This CDR3 comprises 12 residues. The V end was cut by 0 bases, the J end by 5 bases, with 4 bases between. In germline, CDR1 is LGHNA, CDR2 YNFKEQ.

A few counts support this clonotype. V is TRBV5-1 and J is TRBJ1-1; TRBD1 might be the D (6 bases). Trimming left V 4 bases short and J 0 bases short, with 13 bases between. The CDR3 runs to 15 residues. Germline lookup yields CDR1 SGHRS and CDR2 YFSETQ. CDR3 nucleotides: TGCGCCAGCAGCATATCACAGGGAATGAACACTGAAGCTTTCTTT. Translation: CASSISQGMNTEAFF.

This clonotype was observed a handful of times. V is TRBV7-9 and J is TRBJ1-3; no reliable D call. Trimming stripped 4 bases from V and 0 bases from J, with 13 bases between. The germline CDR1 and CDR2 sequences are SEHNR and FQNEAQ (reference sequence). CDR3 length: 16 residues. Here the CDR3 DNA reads TGTGCCAGCAGCTCAGAGGGCTTCACCTCTGGAAACACCATATATTTT. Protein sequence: CASSSEGFTSGNTIYF.

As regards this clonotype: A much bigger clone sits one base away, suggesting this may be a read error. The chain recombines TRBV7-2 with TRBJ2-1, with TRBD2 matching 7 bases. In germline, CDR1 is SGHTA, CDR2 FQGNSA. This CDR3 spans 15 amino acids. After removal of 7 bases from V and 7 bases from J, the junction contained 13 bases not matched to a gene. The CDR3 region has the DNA TGTGCCAGCAACTCTAGCGGCCGGGGAGGGAATGAGCAGTTCTTC. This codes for CASNSSGRGGNEQFF.

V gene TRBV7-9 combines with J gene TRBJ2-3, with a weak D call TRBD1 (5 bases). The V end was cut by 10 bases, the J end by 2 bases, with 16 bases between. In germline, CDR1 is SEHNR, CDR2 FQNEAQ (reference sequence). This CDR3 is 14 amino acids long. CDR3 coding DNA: TGTGCCACCGCCCAGGACACCCCCACAGATACGCAGTATTTT. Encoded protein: CATAQDTPTDTQYF.

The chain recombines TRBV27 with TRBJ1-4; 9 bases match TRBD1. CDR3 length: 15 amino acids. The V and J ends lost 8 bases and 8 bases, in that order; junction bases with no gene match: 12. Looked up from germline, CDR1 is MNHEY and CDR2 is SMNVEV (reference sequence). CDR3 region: CASSKGDRESEKLFF. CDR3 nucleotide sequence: TGTGCCAGCTCCAAAGGGGACAGGGAAAGCGAAAAACTGTTTTTT.

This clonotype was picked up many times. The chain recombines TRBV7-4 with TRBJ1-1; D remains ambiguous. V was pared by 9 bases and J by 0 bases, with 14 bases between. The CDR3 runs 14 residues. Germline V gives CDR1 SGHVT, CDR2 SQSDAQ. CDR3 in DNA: TGTGCCAGGGCTGGTGGGTCCCTGAACACTGAAGCTTTCTTT. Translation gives CARAGGSLNTEAFF.

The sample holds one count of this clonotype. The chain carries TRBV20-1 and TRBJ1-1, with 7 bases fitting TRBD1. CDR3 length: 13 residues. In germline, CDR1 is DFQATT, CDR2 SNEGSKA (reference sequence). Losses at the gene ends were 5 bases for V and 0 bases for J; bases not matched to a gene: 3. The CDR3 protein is CSASTGLNTEAFF. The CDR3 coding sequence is TGCAGTGCTTCGACAGGGCTGAACACTGAAGCTTTCTTT.

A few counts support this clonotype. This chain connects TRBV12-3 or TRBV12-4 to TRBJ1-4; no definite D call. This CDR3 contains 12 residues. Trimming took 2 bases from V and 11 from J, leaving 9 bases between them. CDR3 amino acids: CASSLTQRKLFF. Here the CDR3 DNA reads TGTGCCAGCAGTTTAACCCAAAGGAAACTGTTTTTT.

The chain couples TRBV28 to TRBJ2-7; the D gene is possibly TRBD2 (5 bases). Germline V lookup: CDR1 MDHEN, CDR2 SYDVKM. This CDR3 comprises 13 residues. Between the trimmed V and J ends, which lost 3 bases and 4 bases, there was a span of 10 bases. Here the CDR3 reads CASSFGPGYEQYF. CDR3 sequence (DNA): TGTGCCAGCAGTTTTGGTCCGGGGTACGAGCAGTACTTC.

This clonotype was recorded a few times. This chain's CDR3 is CATLWGASGELFF. Here the CDR3 DNA reads TGTGCCACGTTATGGGGGGCGTCCGGGGAGCTGTTTTTT. V and J are TRBV12-3 or TRBV12-4 and TRBJ2-2, with D possibly being TRBD1 or TRBD2 (6 bases each). The V end lost 10 bases, the J end lost 6 bases, and 15 bases lay between the germline ends. The CDR3 length is 13 residues.

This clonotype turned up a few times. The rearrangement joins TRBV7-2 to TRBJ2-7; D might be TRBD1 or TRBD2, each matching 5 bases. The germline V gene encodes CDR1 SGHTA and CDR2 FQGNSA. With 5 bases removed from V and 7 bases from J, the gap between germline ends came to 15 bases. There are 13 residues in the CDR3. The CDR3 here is CASSVIPWGEQYF. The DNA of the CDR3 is TGTGCCAGCAGCGTTATTCCCTGGGGGGAGCAGTACTTC.

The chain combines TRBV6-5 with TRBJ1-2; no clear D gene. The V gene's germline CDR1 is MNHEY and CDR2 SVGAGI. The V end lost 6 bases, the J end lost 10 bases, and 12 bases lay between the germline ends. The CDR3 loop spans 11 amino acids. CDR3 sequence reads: CASSRGGFYTF. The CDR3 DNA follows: TGTGCCAGCAGCCGCGGAGGATTCTACACCTTC.

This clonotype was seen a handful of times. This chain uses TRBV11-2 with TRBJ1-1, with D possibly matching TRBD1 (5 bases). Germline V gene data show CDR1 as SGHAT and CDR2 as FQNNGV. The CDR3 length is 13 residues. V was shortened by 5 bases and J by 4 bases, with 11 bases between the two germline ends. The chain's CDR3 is CASSRSGATEAFF. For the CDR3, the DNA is TGTGCCAGCAGCCGAAGCGGGGCCACTGAAGCTTTCTTT.

The CDR3 bases are TGCAGCGTTGAAAGGGACAGTCAAGAGACCCAGTACTTC. The encoded protein is CSVERDSQETQYF. The chain joins TRBV29-1 to TRBJ2-5; 7 nucleotides line up with TRBD1. Germline-derived CDR1 and CDR2 are SQVTM and ANQGSEA. The CDR3 extends over 13 amino acids. Trimming cost V 2 bases and J 2 bases; bases outside gene matches: 2.

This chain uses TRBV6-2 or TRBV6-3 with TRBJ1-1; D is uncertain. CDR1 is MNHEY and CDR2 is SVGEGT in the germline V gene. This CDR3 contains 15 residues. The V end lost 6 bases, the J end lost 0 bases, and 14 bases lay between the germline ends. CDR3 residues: CASSLFQSMNTEAFF. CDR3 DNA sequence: TGTGCCAGCAGCCTCTTTCAAAGTATGAACACTGAAGCTTTCTTT.

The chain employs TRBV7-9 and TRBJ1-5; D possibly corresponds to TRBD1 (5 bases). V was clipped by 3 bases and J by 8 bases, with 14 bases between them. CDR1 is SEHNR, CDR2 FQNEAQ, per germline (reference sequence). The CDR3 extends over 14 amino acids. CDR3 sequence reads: CASSFIGGGEPQHF. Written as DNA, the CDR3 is TGTGCCAGCAGCTTTATTGGTGGGGGGGAGCCCCAGCATTTT.